Below, 3 T cell receptor beta chains from the same sample are listed, as sequenced in a study of cytomegalovirus exposure and HLA in healthy donors. The PCR was carried out with 60 Vbeta primers and 13 Jbeta primers. The method was immunoSEQ multiplex PCR; TCRdb's version includes in-frame clones alone and lacks a portion of them. Of 100,000 to 150,000 clones in the sample, over 70% were seen once. The source material was PBMCs. Receptors originate from a middle-aged woman in good health and CMV-seronegative.

In regard to this clone: This CDR3 is also generated by other DNA sequences in the sample. The V call is TRBV11-2, the J call TRBJ2-2, with 8 positions matching TRBD1. With 4 bases clipped from V and 3 bases from J, the junction kept 4 bases outside the gene matches. This CDR3 comprises 15 residues. The V gene's germline CDR1 is SGHAT and CDR2 FQNNGV. CDR3 region: CASSWDRSYTGELFF. The CDR3 nucleotides read TGTGCCAGCAGCTGGGACAGGTCCTACACCGGGGAGCTGTTTTTT.

CDR3 nucleotide sequence: TGTGCCAGCAGCCTGGGTAGCGGGGGCCTGAGCTCCTACAATGAGCAGTTCTTC. Translating gives CASSLGSGGLSSYNEQFF. The rearrangement uses TRBV7-9 and TRBJ2-1; 9 positions match TRBD2. The CDR3 has 18 residues. V was pared by 5 bases and J by 0 bases, with 11 bases of the junction left unmatched. In germline, CDR1 is SEHNR, CDR2 FQNEAQ (reference sequence).

V gene TRBV27 combines with J gene TRBJ1-6; no firm D call. The CDR3 spans 12 residues. CDR1 is MNHEY and CDR2 is SMNVEV in the germline V gene (reference sequence). V gave up 4 bases and J gave up 7 bases, with 5 bases separating them. CDR3 bases: TGTGCCAGCAGTTCGGGGAATTCACCCCTCCACTTT. Translation: CASSSGNSPLHF.